The sample holds one count of the clone carrying this T cell receptor beta chain. V was pared by 0 bases and J by 5 bases, with 7 bases of the junction left unmatched. CDR1 is MNHEY and CDR2 is SVGAGI in the germline V gene. The CDR3 covers 16 residues. The data originate from a study of blood T cell repertoires in COVID-19. For the study at large: Researchers got acute and convalescent COVID-19 samples from the United States, Italy and Spain. T cells, B-cell-depleted T cells, or PBMCs supplied cDNA or gDNA.

In the source study's methods: Reference gene primer amplification gave nucleated cell count estimates. Sequencing was performed with immunoSEQ multiplex PCR; in TCRdb, only in-frame clones are kept and a portion is missing. That table supplies the V and J calls and clone size; D and trimming were determined from the DNA. The sample comprises roughly 98,000 clones, 92% of which are singletons, and under 7.5% rests with the top ten. V and J are TRBV6-5 and TRBJ2-5; the match to TRBD2 covers 9 bases. The sequence was obtained from a woman in her sixties with active COVID-19. The specimen sequenced was peripheral blood. CDR3 in amino acids: CASSYSGTSLGETQYF. In DNA, the CDR3 is TGTGCCAGCAGTTACTCTGGGACTAGCCTGGGGGAGACCCAGTACTTC.